This entry lists 13 T cell receptor beta chains sequenced from one sample in a study of shared clonotypes between healthy human individuals (dated by TCRdb to the early 2020s). The method behind the library was the immunoSEQ multiplex PCR assay. The source is immuneACCESS, and TCRdb retained only in-frame sequences with V and J called. Part of the clones is not carried over; for the studies checked, unresolved V genes explain less than half of this, and the remainder is unexplained. For this sample the table gives some 2,500,000 clones, of which just under 95% were detected only once. More than 0.35% of the sample lies in the top ten. Sequencing was carried out using naive CD4+ T cells from PBMCs. What this sample's cell subset or site label stands for: CD45RA+ positively selected. The receptor set was obtained from a man aged 18 to 29 in good health. Some clones in this sample may be carry-over from other donors' samples.

The chain uses TRBV28 and TRBJ1-4, with D perhaps matching TRBD1 (5 bases). CDR1 MDHEN and CDR2 SYDVKM come from the germline V gene. Trimming removed 1 base from V and 13 bases from J, with 22 bases in between. This CDR3 region has 16 residues. CDR3 nucleotide sequence: TGTGCCAGCAGTTTATTAGGGGCAGGAGTCTCCGGAGGACTGTTTTTT. As protein: CASSLLGAGVSGGLFF.

Details on this clone: The sample has other DNA sequences that encode this CDR3 too. This rearrangement joins TRBV2 to TRBJ2-7; unclear D gene. The ends were cut back, 4 bases at V and 4 bases at J, with 14 bases in the middle. The germline CDR1 and CDR2 sequences are SNHLY and FYNNEI. This CDR3 spans 14 amino acids. DNA of the CDR3: TGTGCCAGCAGTGCTCGTCGAACCTCTTACGAGCAGTACTTC. This sequence encodes CASSARRTSYEQYF.

In this sample, this clone turned up once. Other DNA sequences of this sample code for an identical CDR3. This chain connects TRBV2 to TRBJ2-5; no clear D. The CDR3 is made up of 11 amino acids. V was clipped by 3 bases and J by 5 bases, with 4 bases between them. From germline, CDR1 is SNHLY and CDR2 FYNNEI. CDR3 sequence: CASSDRETQYF. In DNA form, the CDR3 reads TGTGCCAGCAGTGATAGGGAGACCCAGTACTTC.

The V gene is TRBV28, the J gene TRBJ1-2; no firm D call. This CDR3 region has 13 residues. V was cut by 3 bases and J by 4 bases, with 9 bases left in between. Germline V gene data show CDR1 as MDHEN and CDR2 as SYDVKM. The CDR3 here is CASSLAALYGYTF. CDR3 coding DNA: TGTGCCAGCAGTTTGGCGGCCCTCTATGGCTACACCTTC.

The chain employs TRBV6-6 and TRBJ2-5, with no clear D. The CDR3 is 13 residues long. Trimming cost V 2 bases and J 1 base, with 5 bases left between them. Germline V gene data show CDR1 as MNHNY and CDR2 as SVGAGI (reference sequence). The CDR3: CASSYGPQETQYF. CDR3 nucleotides: TGTGCCAGCAGTTACGGGCCCCAAGAGACCCAGTACTTC.

The rearrangement uses TRBV30 and TRBJ2-7; D is possibly TRBD1 (5 bases). The V gene's germline CDR1 is GTSNPN and CDR2 SVGIG (reference sequence). This CDR3 is built from 16 residues. Between the trimmed V and J ends, which lost 2 bases and 5 bases, there was a span of 22 bases. The CDR3 region has the DNA TGTGCCTGGAGTCGGGTCAGGGAAACAAGACTTGACGAGCAGTACTTC. Translating gives CAWSRVRETRLDEQYF.

V usage is TRBV4-2 and J usage is TRBJ2-1; 7 bases agree with TRBD1. Germline loops: CDR1 LGHNA, CDR2 YNFKEQ. J gave up 3 bases and V 0 bases, and 2 bases lay outside the gene matches. The CDR3 has 15 amino acids. In DNA form, the CDR3 reads TGTGCCAGCAGCCAAGATCGGACAGGCTACAATGAGCAGTTCTTC. This translates into CASSQDRTGYNEQFF.

The CDR3 sequence: CASSYRTGGTYEQYF. The DNA of the CDR3 is TGTGCCAGCAGTTACAGGACAGGGGGGACCTACGAGCAGTACTTC. This chain uses TRBV6-5 with TRBJ2-7; 10 bases line up with TRBD1. The length of the CDR3 is 15 residues. CDR1 and CDR2 from the germline V gene are MNHEY and SVGAGI. J gave up 2 bases and V 2 bases, and 3 bases lay outside the gene matches.

This chain joins TRBV5-1 and TRBJ1-5; the match to TRBD1 covers 7 bases. The germline V gene encodes CDR1 SGHRS and CDR2 YFSETQ. The junction had 5 bases not matched to a gene; V was cut back by 4 bases and J by 7 bases. The CDR3 is made up of 13 amino acids. CDR3 amino acids: CASSERQGQPQHF. The CDR3 region has the DNA TGCGCCAGCAGCGAGAGACAGGGACAGCCCCAGCATTTT. The entire variable domain, with the rest obtained from reference TRBV5-1 and TRBJ1-5, is as follows: KAGVTQTPRYLIKTRGQQVTLSCSPISGHRSVSWYQQTPGQGLQFLFEYFSETQRNKGNFPGRFSGRQFSNSRSEMNVSTLELGDSALYLCASSERQGQPQHFGDGTRLSIL.

The V gene is TRBV10-3, the J gene TRBJ2-1, with 9 bases fitting TRBD1. There are 15 residues in the CDR3. In germline, CDR1 is ENHRY, CDR2 SYGVKD. The junction had 3 bases not matched to a gene; V was cut back by 3 bases and J by 3 bases. The DNA of the CDR3 is TGTGCCATCAGTGAACTGGACAGGGGCTACAATGAGCAGTTCTTC. It translates to CAISELDRGYNEQFF.

The chain has TRBV27 and TRBJ2-3; TRBD2 matches at 11 bases. This CDR3 comprises 16 residues. V gave up 1 base and J gave up 4 bases; unmatched junction bases: 4. Germline V gene data show CDR1 as MNHEY and CDR2 as SMNVEV (reference sequence). The CDR3 DNA is TGTGCCAGCAGTTTATATAGCGGGAGGGCCGCAGATACGCAGTATTTT. Its protein product is CASSLYSGRAADTQYF.

V gene TRBV9 combines with J gene TRBJ2-7; 10 bases are a match to TRBD1. V lost 4 bases, J lost 6 bases, and 13 bases stayed unmatched. This CDR3 region has 16 residues. Germline-derived CDR1 and CDR2 are SGDLS and YYNGEE. CDR3 bases: TGTGCCAGCAGCCCGCGGGACAGGGGTATGGTGGGCGAGCAGTACTTC. It translates to CASSPRDRGMVGEQYF.

The chain employs TRBV5-6 and TRBJ2-2; TRBD2 agrees at 14 bases. The CDR3 has 16 amino acids. Germline CDR1 reads SGHDT; CDR2 reads YYEEEE. With 4 bases clipped from V and 9 bases from J, the junction kept 8 bases outside the gene matches. The CDR3 sequence: CASSNGLAGGRRELFF. CDR3 DNA sequence: TGTGCCAGCAGCAACGGACTAGCGGGAGGTCGCCGGGAGCTGTTTTTT. Full variable domain (remainder filled in from reference TRBV5-6 and TRBJ2-2): DAGVTQSPTHLIKTRGQQVTLRCSPKSGHDTVSWYQQALGQGPQFIFQYYEEEERQRGNFPDRFSGHQFPNYSSELNVNALLLGDSALYLCASSNGLAGGRRELFFGEGSRLTVL.